This T cell receptor (beta chain) appears in the sequencing data of a study of T-cell reconstitution after alpha-beta-depleted transplantation in children. Construction of the TCRbeta library involved unique molecular identifiers. Each CDR3 protein gets one entry after TCRdb re-called the PCR reads with MiXCR. The repertoire holds about 610,000 distinct CDR3 sequences, with about 10% as singletons. The CDR3 spans 15 residues. V shed 5 bases and J shed 8 bases, with 19 bases lying between them. Looked up from germline, CDR1 is SGHTA and CDR2 is FQGNSA. This sequence joins TRBV7-2 and TRBJ2-1; the D is unclear. The TCR originated in a human donor who donated a stem cell graft to a child with acute myeloid leukemia. The specimen was PBMCs from the stem cell graft donor, collected from the stem cell graft. CDR3 DNA sequence: TGTGCCAGCAGCCCCACCGGGCCTCCTGGGCATGAGCAGTTCTTC. It yields the protein CASSPTGPPGHEQFF.